This TCR beta chain was obtained from a study of blood T cell repertoires in COVID-19. In the study overall: Nucleic acid was either cDNA or gDNA, and it came from T cells, B-cell-depleted T cells, or PBMCs.

Original processing notes: Amplification with reference gene primers provided the estimates of nucleated cell counts. Generated by immunoSEQ multiplex PCR, the TCRdb table keeps only in-frame clones and is missing some. V and J calls and clone size are as listed in that table; D and trimming were resolved from the DNA. The table has some 230,000 clones, approximately 81% seen once. The receptor's source is a man in his fifties or sixties who had recovered from COVID-19. Material for sequencing was peripheral blood.

CDR3 region: CASSLGLRGLADTQYF. In nucleotides, the CDR3 is TGTGCCAGCAGCTTAGGCCTAAGGGGGCTGGCAGATACGCAGTATTTT. This chain joins TRBV13 and TRBJ2-3, with 7 bases aligning to TRBD1. The J segment lost 4 bases and the V segment lost 0 bases, leaving 7 bases of the junction unmatched. This CDR3 comprises 16 residues. From germline, CDR1 is PRHDT and CDR2 FYEKMQ (reference sequence).